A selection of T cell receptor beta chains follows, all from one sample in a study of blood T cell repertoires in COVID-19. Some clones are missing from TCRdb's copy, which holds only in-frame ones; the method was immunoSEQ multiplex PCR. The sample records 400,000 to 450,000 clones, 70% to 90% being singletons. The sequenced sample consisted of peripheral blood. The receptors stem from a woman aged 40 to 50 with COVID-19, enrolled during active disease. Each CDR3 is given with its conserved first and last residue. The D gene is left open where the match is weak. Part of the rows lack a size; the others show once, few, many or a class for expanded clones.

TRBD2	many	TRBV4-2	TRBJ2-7	CASSQEGTSGGYEQYF	TGTGCCAGCAGCCAAGAGGGGACTAGCGGGGGGTACGAGCAGTACTTC
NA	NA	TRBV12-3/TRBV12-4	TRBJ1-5	CASSGGVQPQHF	TGTGCCAGCAGTGGCGGGGTTCAGCCCCAGCATTTT
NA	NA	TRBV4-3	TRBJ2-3	CASSQDLGGSYTDTQYF	TGCGCCAGCAGCCAAGATCTCGGCGGCAGCTACACAGATACGCAGTATTTT
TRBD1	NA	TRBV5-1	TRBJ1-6	CASSFSTGERSPLHF	TGCGCCAGCAGCTTCTCCACAGGGGAAAGGTCACCCCTCCACTTT
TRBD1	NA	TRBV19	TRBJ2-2	CASSIKLTGSIVAGELFF	TGTGCCAGTAGTATTAAATTGACAGGGAGTATAGTAGCCGGGGAGCTGTTTTTT
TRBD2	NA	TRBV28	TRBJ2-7	CASSLAASGTYEQYF	TGTGCCAGCAGTTTAGCCGCTAGCGGTACCTACGAGCAGTACTTC
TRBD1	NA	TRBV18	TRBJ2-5	CASSPTGGVYQETQYF	TGTGCCAGCTCACCTACAGGGGGCGTGTACCAAGAGACCCAGTACTTC
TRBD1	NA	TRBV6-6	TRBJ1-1	CASSWTGDTEAFF	TGTGCCAGCAGTTGGACAGGGGACACTGAAGCTTTCTTT
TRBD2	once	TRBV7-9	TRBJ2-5	CASSPRTSGGARETQYF	TGTGCCAGCAGCCCCAGGACTAGCGGGGGGGCCAGGGAGACCCAGTACTTC
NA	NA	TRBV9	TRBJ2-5	CASSVDGRDQETQYF	TGTGCCAGCAGCGTAGACGGCAGGGATCAAGAGACCCAGTACTTC
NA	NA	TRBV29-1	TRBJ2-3	CSVEGFRVAGTDTQYF	TGCAGCGTTGAAGGTTTCCGGGTCGCAGGGACAGATACGCAGTATTTT
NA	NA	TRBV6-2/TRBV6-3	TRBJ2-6	CASSVRSSGANVLTF	TGTGCCAGCAGTGTTAGAAGCTCTGGGGCCAACGTCCTGACTTTC
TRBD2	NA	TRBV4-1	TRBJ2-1	CASSQGRGLAGGLDEQFF	TGCGCCAGCAGCCAAGGACGCGGACTAGCGGGGGGGCTCGATGAGCAGTTCTTC